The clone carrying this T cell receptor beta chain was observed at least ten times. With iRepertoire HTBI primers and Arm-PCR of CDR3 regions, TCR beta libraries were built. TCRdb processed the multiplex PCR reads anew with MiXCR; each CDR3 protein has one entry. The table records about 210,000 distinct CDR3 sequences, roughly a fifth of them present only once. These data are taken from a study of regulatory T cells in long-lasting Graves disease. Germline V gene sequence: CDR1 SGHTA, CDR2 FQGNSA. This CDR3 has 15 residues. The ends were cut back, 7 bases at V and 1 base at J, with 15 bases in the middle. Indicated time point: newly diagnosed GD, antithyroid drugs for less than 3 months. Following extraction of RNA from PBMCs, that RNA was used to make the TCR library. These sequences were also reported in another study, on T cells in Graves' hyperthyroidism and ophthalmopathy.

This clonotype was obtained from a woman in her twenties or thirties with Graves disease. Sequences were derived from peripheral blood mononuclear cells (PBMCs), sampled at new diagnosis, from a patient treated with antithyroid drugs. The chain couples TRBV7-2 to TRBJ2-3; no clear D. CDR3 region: CASNFNPPRTDTQYF. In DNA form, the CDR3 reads TGTGCCAGCAACTTCAATCCCCCTCGCACAGATACGCAGTATTTT.